This is a list of T cell receptor beta chains from one sample in a study of OX40 agonist ivuxolimab in advanced cancers. Repertoires were generated with immunoSEQ multiplex PCR, while TCRdb's copy carries only in-frame clones and drops some. The data contain about 73,000 clones, roughly 90% of them singletons. This specimen was CD4+ or CD8+ T cells sorted from blood, taken in a trial of the OX40 agonist ivuxolimab. These receptors all stem from an adult with an advanced solid tumor such as melanoma, head and neck, liver or kidney cancer. CDR3s include the opening cysteine and the closing phenylalanine or tryptophan. The order of the fields is V gene, clone size, J gene, D gene, CDR3 protein, CDR3 DNA. D genes are given only for firm matches. Rows may omit the clone size; those that give it use once, few, many or a size class.

TRBV7-9,NA,TRBJ2-2,NA,CASSTRVTGELFF,TGTGCCAGCAGTACGAGAGTCACCGGGGAGCTGTTTTTT
TRBV7-2,NA,TRBJ1-4,NA,CASSLWGASEKLFF,TGTGCCAGCAGCTTATGGGGGGCTAGTGAAAAACTGTTTTTT
TRBV11-1,once,TRBJ2-3,NA,CASSPPTGIDTQYF,TGTGCCAGCAGCCCCCCGACAGGAATCGATACGCAGTATTTT
TRBV6-6,NA,TRBJ2-3,NA,CAGRTGEAADTQYF,TGTGCCGGCCGAACGGGAGAGGCGGCAGATACGCAGTATTTT
TRBV18,NA,TRBJ2-4,NA,CASSPGTNIQYF,TGTGCCAGCTCCCCCGGGACCAACATTCAGTACTTC
TRBV6-5,NA,TRBJ2-7,NA,CASSYRAPSYEQYF,TGTGCCAGCAGTTACCGGGCCCCCTCCTACGAGCAGTACTTC
TRBV9,NA,TRBJ2-2,NA,CASSVDGRWTGELFF,TGTGCCAGCAGCGTAGACGGGCGATGGACCGGGGAGCTGTTTTTT
TRBV11-1,once,TRBJ2-5,NA,CASSSYQETQYF,TGTGCCAGCAGCTCATACCAAGAGACCCAGTACTTC
TRBV7-8,NA,TRBJ1-2,NA,CASNLDGPDYGYTF,TGTGCCAGCAACCTGGACGGGCCAGACTATGGCTACACCTTC
TRBV28,NA,TRBJ2-5,NA,CASSPPGAGEETQYF,TGTGCCAGCAGTCCACCAGGGGCAGGAGAAGAGACCCAGTACTTC
TRBV11-2,NA,TRBJ2-7,TRBD2,CASSARGLERSEQYF,TGTGCCAGCAGCGCGCGGGGACTAGAGCGTTCCGAGCAGTACTTC
TRBV18,NA,TRBJ2-7,NA,CASSQSGPAYEQYF,TGTGCCAGCTCACAATCGGGACCCGCCTACGAGCAGTACTTC
TRBV14,NA,TRBJ2-5,TRBD2,CASSWRLAGQETQYF,TGTGCCAGCAGCTGGCGACTAGCGGGCCAAGAGACCCAGTACTTC
TRBV18,NA,TRBJ1-1,NA,CASSPPGGDLKAFF,TGTGCCAGCTCACCCCCGGGGGGGGACTTGAAAGCTTTCTTT
TRBV5-1,NA,TRBJ2-2,NA,CASSLQDFAGELFF,TGCGCCAGCAGCTTGCAGGATTTCGCCGGGGAGCTGTTTTTT
TRBV19,NA,TRBJ1-5,NA,CASSNTTVRQPQHF,TGTGCCAGTAGTAATACGACGGTAAGACAGCCCCAGCATTTT
TRBV10-3,once,TRBJ2-3,TRBD2,CAISPGGSRDTQYF,TGTGCCATCAGCCCGGGAGGCTCCCGAGATACGCAGTATTTT
TRBV10-3,NA,TRBJ2-7,NA,CAISGDSYEQYF,TGTGCCATCTCAGGGGACTCCTACGAGCAGTACTTC
TRBV28,NA,TRBJ1-3,TRBD1,CASSLDVRGLGNTIYF,TGTGCCAGCAGTTTAGATGTCAGGGGGCTTGGAAACACCATATATTTT
TRBV5-6,NA,TRBJ2-2,NA,CASSLGGREVTGELFF,TGTGCCAGCAGCTTGGGCGGGCGGGAAGTCACCGGGGAGCTGTTTTTT
TRBV4-1,NA,TRBJ1-5,NA,CASSQVRETNQPQHF,TGCGCCAGCAGCCAAGTCAGGGAAACCAATCAGCCCCAGCATTTT
TRBV30,NA,TRBJ2-3,TRBD2,CAWRPGGSTAQYF,TGTGCCTGGAGGCCCGGGGGGAGCACGGCGCAGTATTTT
TRBV7-4,once,TRBJ1-1,NA,CASSLGPSFAGWIKDTEAFF,TGTGCCAGCAGCTTAGGACCATCATTTGCAGGGTGGATCAAGGACACTGAAGCTTTCTTT
TRBV4-3,NA,TRBJ1-6,NA,CASSMGLTEPLHF,TGCGCCAGCAGTATGGGACTCACGGAACCCCTCCACTTT
TRBV4-3,NA,TRBJ1-4,NA,CASSREWAPSGEKLFF,TGCGCCAGCAGCCGCGAGTGGGCACCCTCGGGTGAAAAACTGTTTTTT
TRBV30,NA,TRBJ2-7,NA,CAWSSEIYEQYF,TGTGCCTGGAGTTCGGAAATCTACGAGCAGTACTTC
TRBV25-1,NA,TRBJ2-4,NA,CASSDRGDKNIQYF,TGTGCCAGCAGTGATAGGGGGGACAAAAACATTCAGTACTTC
TRBV7-3,NA,TRBJ2-3,NA,CASSNTGAVVDTQYF,TGTGCCAGCAGTAACACCGGGGCGGTTGTAGATACGCAGTATTTT